The 7 T cell receptor beta chains below come from one sample, sequenced in a study of T cell responses to AZD1222 COVID-19 vaccine. Only in-frame clones appear in the TCRdb table, and some are missing; sequencing was by immunoSEQ multiplex PCR. The table has more than 110,000 clones, 85% to 95% seen once. The sequencing used peripheral blood, collected on day 0 of AZD1222 vaccination. The receptor set was obtained from an adult in good health.

This clone was counted a single time. The chain combines TRBV28 with TRBJ2-6, with D hard to call. Germline V gene lookup returns CDR1 MDHEN and CDR2 SYDVKM. The CDR3 runs 16 residues. Trimming stripped 5 bases from V and 0 bases from J, with 11 bases between. CDR3 loop: CASSPPMSSGANVLTF. In nucleotides, the CDR3 is TGTGCCAGCAGTCCTCCAATGAGCTCTGGGGCCAACGTCCTGACTTTC.

This clone was found once. This chain connects TRBV7-8 to TRBJ1-5; D unclear. CDR1 is SGHVS and CDR2 is FQNEAQ in the germline V gene. Trimming removed 1 base from V and 3 bases from J, with 16 bases in between. This CDR3 region has 17 residues. Written as DNA, the CDR3 is TGTGCCAGCAGCTTAGGAGGCGGTGTGTTCGCCAATCAGCCCCAGCATTTT. Its protein product is CASSLGGGVFANQPQHF.

This CDR3 reads CASSHRQGAYEQYF. Written as DNA, the CDR3 is TGCGCCAGCAGCCACCGACAGGGGGCCTACGAGCAGTACTTC. This chain links TRBV5-1 with TRBJ2-7; TRBD1 agrees at 9 bases. The CDR3 extends over 14 amino acids. The germline CDR1 and CDR2 sequences are SGHRS and YFSETQ. Trimming removed 4 bases from V and 2 bases from J; junction bases left unmatched: 4.

V usage is TRBV3-1 (or the pseudogene TRBV3-2) and J usage is TRBJ2-7, with 10 positions matching TRBD2. V dropped 5 bases and J dropped 7; count of bases not matched to a gene: 14. The CDR3 totals 16 residues. The V gene's germline CDR1 is LGHDT and CDR2 YNNKEL (reference sequence). CDR3: CASSSPKASGSLEQYF. CDR3 sequence (DNA): TGTGCCAGCAGCAGTCCCAAGGCTAGCGGGAGTTTGGAGCAGTACTTC.

V and J are TRBV10-3 and TRBJ1-1; possibly TRBD1 for D (5 bases). V lost 6 bases and J lost 5, with 13 bases in between. CDR1 is ENHRY, CDR2 SYGVKD, per germline. The CDR3 sequence is 13 residues long. CDR3 amino acids: CAISAGAGTEAFF. The CDR3 nucleotides read TGTGCCATCAGCGCTGGAGCAGGGACTGAAGCTTTCTTT.

The rearrangement uses TRBV7-8 and TRBJ1-6; D not resolved. The CDR3 extends over 14 amino acids. The V end was cut by 1 base, the J end by 10 bases, with 11 bases between. Germline V gives CDR1 SGHVS, CDR2 FQNEAQ. CDR3 sequence: CASSLVRVGSPLHF. The CDR3 DNA reads as TGTGCCAGCAGCTTAGTTAGGGTGGGCTCACCCCTCCACTTT. Variable domain in full (rest from reference TRBV7-8 and TRBJ1-6): GAGVSQSPRYKVAKRGQDVALRCDPISGHVSLFWYQQALGQGPEFLTYFQNEAQLDKSGLPSDRFFAERPEGSVSTLKIQRTQQEDSAVYLCASSLVRVGSPLHFGNGTRLTVT.

The CDR3 sequence: CASSPYHGYTF. CDR3 DNA sequence: TGTGCCAGCAGCCCGTACCATGGCTACACCTTC. V and J are TRBV6-2 or TRBV6-3 and TRBJ1-2; D remains unclear. The CDR3 sequence is 11 residues long. Germline CDR1 reads MNHEY; CDR2 reads SVGEGT. The V gene lost 6 bases and the J gene lost 6 bases, with 8 bases spanning the gap.